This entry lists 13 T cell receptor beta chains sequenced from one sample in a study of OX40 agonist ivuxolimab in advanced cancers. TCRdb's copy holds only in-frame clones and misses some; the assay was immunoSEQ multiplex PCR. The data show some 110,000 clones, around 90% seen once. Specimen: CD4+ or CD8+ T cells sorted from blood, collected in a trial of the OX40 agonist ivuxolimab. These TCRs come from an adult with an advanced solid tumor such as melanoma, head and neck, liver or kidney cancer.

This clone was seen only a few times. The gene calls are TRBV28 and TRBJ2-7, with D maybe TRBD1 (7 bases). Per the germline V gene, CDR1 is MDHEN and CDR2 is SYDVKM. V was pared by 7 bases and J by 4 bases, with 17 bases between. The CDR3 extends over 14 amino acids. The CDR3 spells CASIGGGDRYEQYF. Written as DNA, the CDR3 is TGTGCCAGCATCGGAGGGGGCGACAGGTACGAGCAGTACTTC.

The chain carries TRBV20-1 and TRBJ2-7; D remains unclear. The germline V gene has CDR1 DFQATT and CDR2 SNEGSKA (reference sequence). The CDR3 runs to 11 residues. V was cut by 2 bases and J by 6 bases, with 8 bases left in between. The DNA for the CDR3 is TGCAGTGCTAGAAGTCAGAGCGAGCAGTACTTC. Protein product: CSARSQSEQYF.

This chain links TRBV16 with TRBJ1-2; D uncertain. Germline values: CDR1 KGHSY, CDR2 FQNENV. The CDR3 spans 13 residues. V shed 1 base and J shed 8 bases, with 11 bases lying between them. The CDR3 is CASSQLVAGGYTF. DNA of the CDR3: TGTGCCAGCAGCCAATTAGTAGCGGGAGGCTACACCTTC. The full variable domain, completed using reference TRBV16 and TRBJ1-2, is GEEVAQTPKHLVRGEGQKAKLYCAPIKGHSYVFWYQQVLKNEFKFLISFQNENVFDETGMPKERFSAKCLPNSPCSLEIQATKLEDSAVYFCASSQLVAGGYTFGSGTRLTVV.

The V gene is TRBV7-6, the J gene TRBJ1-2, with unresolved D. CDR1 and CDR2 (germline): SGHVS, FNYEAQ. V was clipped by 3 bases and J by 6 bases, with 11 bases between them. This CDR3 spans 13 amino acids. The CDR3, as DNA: TGTGCCAGCAGCTTTTGGTCGGTGGATGGCTACACCTTC. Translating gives CASSFWSVDGYTF. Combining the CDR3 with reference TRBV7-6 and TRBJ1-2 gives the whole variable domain GAGVSQSPRYKVTKRGQDVALRCDPISGHVSLYWYRQALGQGPEFLTYFNYEAQQDKSGLPNDRFSAERPEGSISTLTIQRTEQRDSAMYRCASSFWSVDGYTFGSGTRLTVV.

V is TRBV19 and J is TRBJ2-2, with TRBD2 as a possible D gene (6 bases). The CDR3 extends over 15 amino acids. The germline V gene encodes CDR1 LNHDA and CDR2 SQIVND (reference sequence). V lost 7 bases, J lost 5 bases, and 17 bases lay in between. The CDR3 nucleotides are TGTGCCAGTACTATGGGACTCGAGAGGACCGGGGAGCTGTTTTTT. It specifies CASTMGLERTGELFF.

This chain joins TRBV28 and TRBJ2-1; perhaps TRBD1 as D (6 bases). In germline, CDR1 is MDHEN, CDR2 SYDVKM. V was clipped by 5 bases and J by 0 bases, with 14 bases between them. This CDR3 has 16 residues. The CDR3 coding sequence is TGTGCCAGCAGTACCCAGGGGAGAGTCTCCTACAATGAGCAGTTCTTC. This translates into CASSTQGRVSYNEQFF.

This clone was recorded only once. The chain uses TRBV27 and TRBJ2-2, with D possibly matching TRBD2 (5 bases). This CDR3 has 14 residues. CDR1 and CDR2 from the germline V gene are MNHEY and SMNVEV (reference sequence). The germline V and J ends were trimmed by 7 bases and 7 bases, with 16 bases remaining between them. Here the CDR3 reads CASKPGSWIGELFF. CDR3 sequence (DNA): TGTGCCAGCAAACCGGGAAGCTGGATCGGGGAGCTGTTTTTT.

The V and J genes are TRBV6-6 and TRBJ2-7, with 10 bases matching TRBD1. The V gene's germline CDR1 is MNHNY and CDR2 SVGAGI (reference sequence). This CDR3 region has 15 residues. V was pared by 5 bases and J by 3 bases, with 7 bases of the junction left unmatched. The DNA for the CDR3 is TGTGCCAGCAGTGACAGGACAGGGGGGAGCTACGAGCAGTACTTC. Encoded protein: CASSDRTGGSYEQYF.

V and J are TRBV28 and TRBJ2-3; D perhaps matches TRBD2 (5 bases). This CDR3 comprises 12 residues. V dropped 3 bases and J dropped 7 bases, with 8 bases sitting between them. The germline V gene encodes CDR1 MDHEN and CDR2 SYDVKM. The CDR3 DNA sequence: TGTGCCAGCAGTTTCTCGGGAAATACGCAGTATTTT. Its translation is CASSFSGNTQYF.

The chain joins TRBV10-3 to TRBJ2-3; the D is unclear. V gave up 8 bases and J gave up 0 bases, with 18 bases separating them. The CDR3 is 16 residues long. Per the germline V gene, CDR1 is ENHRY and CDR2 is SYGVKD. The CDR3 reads CAIGKAGATSTDTQYF. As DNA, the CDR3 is TGTGCCATCGGGAAGGCAGGTGCAACTAGCACAGATACGCAGTATTTT.

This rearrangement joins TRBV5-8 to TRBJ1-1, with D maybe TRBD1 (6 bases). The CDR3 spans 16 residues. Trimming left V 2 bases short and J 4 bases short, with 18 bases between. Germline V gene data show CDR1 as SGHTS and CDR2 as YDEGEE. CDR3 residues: CASSLLGGQFRTEAFF. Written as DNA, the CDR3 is TGTGCCAGCAGCTTACTCGGGGGGCAATTTCGCACTGAAGCTTTCTTT. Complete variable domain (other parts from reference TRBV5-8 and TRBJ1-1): EAGVTQSPTHLIKTRGQQATLRCSPISGHTSVYWYQQALGLGLQFLLWYDEGEERNRGNFPPRFSGRQFPNYSSELNVNALELEDSALYLCASSLLGGQFRTEAFFGQGTRLTVV.

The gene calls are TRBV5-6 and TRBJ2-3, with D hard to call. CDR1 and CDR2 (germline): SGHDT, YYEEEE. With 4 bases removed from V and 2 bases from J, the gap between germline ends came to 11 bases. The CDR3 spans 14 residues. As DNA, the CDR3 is TGTGCCAGCAGCCTCTCCCTAGACACAGATACGCAGTATTTT. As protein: CASSLSLDTDTQYF.

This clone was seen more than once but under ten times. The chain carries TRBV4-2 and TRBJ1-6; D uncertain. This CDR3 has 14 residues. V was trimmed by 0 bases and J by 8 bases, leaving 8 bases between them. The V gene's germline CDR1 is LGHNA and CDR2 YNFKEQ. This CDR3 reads CASSQDRWDSPLHF. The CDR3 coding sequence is TGTGCCAGCAGCCAAGATAGATGGGATTCACCCCTCCACTTT.